This T cell receptor beta chain was found in a study of OX40 agonist ivuxolimab in advanced cancers. Study outcomes and limitations: On average, CD8+ T cells showed a greater number of expanded clones than CD4+.

The method was immunoSEQ multiplex PCR; TCRdb's version includes in-frame clones alone and lacks a portion of them. The profile shows 70,000 to 80,000 clones, approximately 89% of them singletons. The germline CDR1 and CDR2 sequences are SEHNR and FQNEAQ (reference sequence). The CDR3 covers 14 residues. V was pared by 4 bases and J by 3 bases, with 5 bases of the junction left unmatched. Details on this clone: No antigen is known for it.

This specimen consisted of CD4+ or CD8+ T cells sorted from blood, obtained in a trial of the OX40 agonist ivuxolimab. The gene calls are TRBV7-9 and TRBJ2-7; 8 bases line up with TRBD1. The clonotype was recovered from an adult with an advanced solid tumor such as melanoma, head and neck, liver or kidney cancer. The CDR3 region is CASSSWTGIYEQYF. The CDR3 region has the DNA TGTGCCAGCAGCTCCTGGACAGGGATCTACGAGCAGTACTTC.